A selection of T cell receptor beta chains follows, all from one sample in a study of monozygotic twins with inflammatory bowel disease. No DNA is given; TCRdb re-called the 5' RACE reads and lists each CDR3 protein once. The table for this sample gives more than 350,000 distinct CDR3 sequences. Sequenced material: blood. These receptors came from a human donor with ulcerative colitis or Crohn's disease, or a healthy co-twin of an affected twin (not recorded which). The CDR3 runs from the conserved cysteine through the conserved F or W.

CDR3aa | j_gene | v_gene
CASSRTSGKTGELFF | TRBJ2-2 | TRBV7-2
CASSLMAQGVYEQYF | TRBJ2-7 | TRBV7-2
CASSSQGQNEKLFF | TRBJ1-4 | TRBV6-6
CASSIGTDGLYEQYF | TRBJ2-7 | TRBV5-5
CASSFRHGKLTDTQYF | TRBJ2-3 | TRBV7-3
CASSRDRTTNYGYTF | TRBJ1-2 | TRBV4-3
CAGSSLAGPQTQYF | TRBJ2-5 | TRBV28
CASSLTGPNQPQHF | TRBJ1-5 | TRBV7-3
CASGLAGAYEETQYF | TRBJ2-5 | TRBV5-1
CASSAGGPINEQFF | TRBJ2-1 | TRBV6-1
CASSPWTGQTNYEQYF | TRBJ2-7 | TRBV12-3/TRBV12-4
CASSIISAGSGANVLTF | TRBJ2-6 | TRBV6-1
CAWSPGANSPLHF | TRBJ1-6 | TRBV30
CASSTDRDLQETQYF | TRBJ2-5 | TRBV5-1
CASSQGREETQYF | TRBJ2-5 | TRBV7-9
CSARVGSKDEQFF | TRBJ2-1 | TRBV20-1
CASSLAAGLGDEQFF | TRBJ2-1 | TRBV5-1
CASSLGPFYEQYF | TRBJ2-7 | TRBV11-3
CASSFRGRETGELFF | TRBJ2-2 | TRBV7-8
CASQDRALQSGSQHF | TRBJ1-5 | TRBV19
CASSSGTGVNEQFF | TRBJ2-1 | TRBV11-2
CASRGGRRNAEAFF | TRBJ1-1 | TRBV7-2
CASSSQGGPYEQYF | TRBJ2-7 | TRBV7-2
CASSTQGGSPNNEQFF | TRBJ2-1 | TRBV28
CASSLGGWGNQPQHF | TRBJ1-5 | TRBV28
CASRPGQQRQPQHF | TRBJ1-5 | TRBV6-1
CASSQETANTEAFF | TRBJ1-1 | TRBV3-1
CASSIKQGPGELFF | TRBJ2-2 | TRBV19
CASSLTEGHLTQYF | TRBJ2-5 | TRBV7-9
CASSIGTGGGNEQFF | TRBJ2-1 | TRBV19
CSARQNAEYNEQFF | TRBJ2-1 | TRBV20-1
CASSFQDHSNQPQHF | TRBJ1-5 | TRBV7-2
CASGLVETQGIQYF | TRBJ2-4 | TRBV12-5
CASSFGVVNTEAFF | TRBJ1-1 | TRBV12-3/TRBV12-4
CASSIDSAGNTIYF | TRBJ1-3 | TRBV19
CASSYKENTEAFF | TRBJ1-1 | TRBV6-5
CAIRSQGVPNYGYTF | TRBJ1-2 | TRBV10-3
CSAVSSGANVLTF | TRBJ2-6 | TRBV29-1
CASTMWNQPQHF | TRBJ1-5 | TRBV28
CASAKGLALNEQFF | TRBJ2-1 | TRBV6-2/TRBV6-3
CASSSKGAGDYGYTF | TRBJ1-2 | TRBV9
CSLLMLIPGTEAFF | TRBJ1-1 | TRBV29-1
CASSSSPGTSGAKGETQYF | TRBJ2-5 | TRBV12-3/TRBV12-4
CSAIQTSGTDTQYF | TRBJ2-3 | TRBV20-1
CASSSRTGGTEAFF | TRBJ1-1 | TRBV6-5
CASRIGLSNQPQHF | TRBJ1-5 | TRBV2
CASSLGFVLGTDTQYF | TRBJ2-3 | TRBV5-5
CASSLAGADYNEQFF | TRBJ2-1 | TRBV5-1
CSVLTRLAGEQYF | TRBJ2-7 | TRBV29-1
CASSSGLEWEQYF | TRBJ2-7 | TRBV7-2
CASSTGHSSYNEQFF | TRBJ2-1 | TRBV19
CASTRDRDGQPQHF | TRBJ1-5 | TRBV6-1